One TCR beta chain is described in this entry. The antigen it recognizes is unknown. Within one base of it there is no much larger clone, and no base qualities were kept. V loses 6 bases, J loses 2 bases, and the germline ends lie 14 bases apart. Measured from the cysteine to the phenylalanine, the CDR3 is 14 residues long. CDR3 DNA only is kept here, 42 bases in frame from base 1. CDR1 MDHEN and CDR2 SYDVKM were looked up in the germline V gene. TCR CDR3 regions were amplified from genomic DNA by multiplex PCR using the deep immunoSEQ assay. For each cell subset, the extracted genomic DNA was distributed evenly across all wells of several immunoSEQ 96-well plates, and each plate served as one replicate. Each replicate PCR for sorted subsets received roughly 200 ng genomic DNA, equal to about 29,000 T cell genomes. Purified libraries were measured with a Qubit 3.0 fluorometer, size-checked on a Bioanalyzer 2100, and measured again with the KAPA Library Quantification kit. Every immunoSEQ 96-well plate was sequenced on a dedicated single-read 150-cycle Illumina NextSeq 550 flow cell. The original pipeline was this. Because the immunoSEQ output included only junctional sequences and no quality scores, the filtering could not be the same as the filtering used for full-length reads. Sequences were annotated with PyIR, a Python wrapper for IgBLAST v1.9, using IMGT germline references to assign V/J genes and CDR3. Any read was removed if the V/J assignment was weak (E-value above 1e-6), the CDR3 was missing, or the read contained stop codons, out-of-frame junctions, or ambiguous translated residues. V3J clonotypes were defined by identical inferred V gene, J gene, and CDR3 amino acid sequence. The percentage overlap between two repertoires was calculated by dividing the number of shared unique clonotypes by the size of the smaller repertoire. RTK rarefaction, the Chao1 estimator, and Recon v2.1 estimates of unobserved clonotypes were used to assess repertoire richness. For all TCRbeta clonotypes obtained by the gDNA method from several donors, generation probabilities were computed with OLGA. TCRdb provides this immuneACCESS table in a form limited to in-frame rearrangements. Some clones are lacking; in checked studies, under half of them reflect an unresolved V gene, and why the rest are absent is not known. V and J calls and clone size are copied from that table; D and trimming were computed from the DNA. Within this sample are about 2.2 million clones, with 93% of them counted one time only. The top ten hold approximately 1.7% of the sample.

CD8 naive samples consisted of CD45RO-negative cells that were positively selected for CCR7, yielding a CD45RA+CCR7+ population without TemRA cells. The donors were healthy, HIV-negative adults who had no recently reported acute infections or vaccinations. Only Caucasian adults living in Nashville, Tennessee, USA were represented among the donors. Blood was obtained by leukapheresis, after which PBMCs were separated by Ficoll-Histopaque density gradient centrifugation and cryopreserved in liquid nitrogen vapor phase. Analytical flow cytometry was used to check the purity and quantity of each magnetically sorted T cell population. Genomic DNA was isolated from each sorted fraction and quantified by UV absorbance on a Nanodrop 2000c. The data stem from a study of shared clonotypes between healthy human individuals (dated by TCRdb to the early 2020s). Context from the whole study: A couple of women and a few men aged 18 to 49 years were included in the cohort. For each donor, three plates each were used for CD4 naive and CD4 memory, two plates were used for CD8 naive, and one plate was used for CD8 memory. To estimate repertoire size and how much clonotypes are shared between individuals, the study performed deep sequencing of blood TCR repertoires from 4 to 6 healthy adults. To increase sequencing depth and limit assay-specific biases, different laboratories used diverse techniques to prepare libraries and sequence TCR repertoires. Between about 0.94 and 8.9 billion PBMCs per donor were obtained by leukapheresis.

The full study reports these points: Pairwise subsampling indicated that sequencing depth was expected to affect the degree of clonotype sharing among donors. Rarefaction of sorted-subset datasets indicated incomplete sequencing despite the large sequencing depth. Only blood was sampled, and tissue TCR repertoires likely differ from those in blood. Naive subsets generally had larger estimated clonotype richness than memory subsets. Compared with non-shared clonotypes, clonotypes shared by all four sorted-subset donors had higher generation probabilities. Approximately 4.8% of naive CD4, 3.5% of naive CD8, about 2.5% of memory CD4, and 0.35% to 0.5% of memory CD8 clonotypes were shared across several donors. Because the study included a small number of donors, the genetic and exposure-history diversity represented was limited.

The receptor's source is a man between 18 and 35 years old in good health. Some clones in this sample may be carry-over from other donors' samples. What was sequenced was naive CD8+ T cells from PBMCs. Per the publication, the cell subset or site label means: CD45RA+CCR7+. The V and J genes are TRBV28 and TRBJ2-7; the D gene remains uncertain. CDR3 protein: CASSFLSLAYEQYF. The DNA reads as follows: TGTGCCAGCAGCTTCCTATCCTTGGCCTACGAGCAGTACTTC.